These T cell receptor beta chains were read from a single sample in a study of CD8 T cells in Susac syndrome. From the immunoSEQ multiplex PCR reads, TCRdb called clonotypes with MiXCR, one entry per CDR3 protein. The sample carries about 94,000 distinct CDR3 sequences, over 90% recorded once. Sequencing was carried out using CD4+ T cells from PBMCs. Every receptor here comes from a human donor with Susac syndrome. The CDR3 runs from the conserved cysteine through the conserved F or W. A D gene is named only where the DNA matches it firmly. The size entry is marked missing in some rows and otherwise reads once, few, many or a size class.

v_gene: TRBV5-1
j_gene: TRBJ2-3
abundance: .
d_gene: .
CDR3aa: CASSLGLDSSTDTQYF
CDR3nt: TGCGCCAGCAGCTTGGGATTGGACTCCTCCACAGATACGCAGTATTTT

v_gene: TRBV28
j_gene: TRBJ1-1
abundance: .
d_gene: .
CDR3aa: CASRLNTEAFF
CDR3nt: TGTGCCAGCAGGTTGAACACTGAAGCTTTCTTT

v_gene: TRBV12-3/TRBV12-4
j_gene: TRBJ1-5
abundance: .
d_gene: TRBD1
CDR3aa: CASSRQGSDQPQHF
CDR3nt: TGTGCCAGCAGTCGACAGGGTTCGGATCAGCCCCAGCATTTT

v_gene: TRBV12-3/TRBV12-4
j_gene: TRBJ2-7
abundance: .
d_gene: .
CDR3aa: CASSLGGFHEQYF
CDR3nt: TGTGCCAGCAGTTTAGGGGGGTTCCACGAGCAGTACTTC

v_gene: TRBV5-6
j_gene: TRBJ1-1
abundance: .
d_gene: .
CDR3aa: CASSESPGVRSTEAFF
CDR3nt: TGTGCCAGCAGCGAGTCACCCGGGGTTCGGAGCACTGAAGCTTTCTTT

v_gene: TRBV7-2
j_gene: TRBJ2-7
abundance: .
d_gene: .
CDR3aa: CASSLYGAYEQYF
CDR3nt: TGTGCCAGCAGCTTATACGGAGCCTACGAGCAGTACTTC

v_gene: TRBV29-1
j_gene: TRBJ1-2
abundance: .
d_gene: .
CDR3aa: CSVALQGYGYTF
CDR3nt: TGCAGCGTGGCACTACAGGGTTATGGCTACACCTTC

v_gene: TRBV9
j_gene: TRBJ1-5
abundance: .
d_gene: .
CDR3aa: CASSLGSGNQPQHF
CDR3nt: TGTGCCAGCAGTTTGGGTAGTGGCAATCAGCCCCAGCATTTT

v_gene: TRBV4-1
j_gene: TRBJ2-5
abundance: once
d_gene: .
CDR3aa: CASSGGAETQYF
CDR3nt: TGCGCCAGCAGCGGCGGGGCGGAGACCCAGTACTTC

v_gene: TRBV20-1
j_gene: TRBJ1-1
abundance: .
d_gene: TRBD1
CDR3aa: CSATTGGWTEAFF
CDR3nt: TGCAGTGCCACGACAGGGGGTTGGACTGAAGCTTTCTTT

v_gene: TRBV29-1
j_gene: TRBJ2-7
abundance: .
d_gene: .
CDR3aa: CSVITWTDSYEQYF
CDR3nt: TGCAGCGTGATAACTTGGACAGATTCCTACGAGCAGTACTTC

v_gene: TRBV30
j_gene: TRBJ2-5
abundance: .
d_gene: .
CDR3aa: CAWSGGETQYF
CDR3nt: TGTGCCTGGAGTGGTGGGGAGACCCAGTACTTC

v_gene: TRBV27
j_gene: TRBJ2-7
abundance: .
d_gene: .
CDR3aa: CASSLSGLVRRYF
CDR3nt: TGTGCCAGCAGTTTATCGGGATTAGTTCGGCGGTACTTC

v_gene: TRBV24-1
j_gene: TRBJ2-3
abundance: .
d_gene: TRBD1
CDR3aa: CATKGQGSATDTQYF
CDR3nt: TGTGCCACCAAGGGACAGGGCTCCGCCACAGATACGCAGTATTTT

v_gene: TRBV20-1
j_gene: TRBJ2-1
abundance: .
d_gene: TRBD2
CDR3aa: CSAFTPGTSMDEQFF
CDR3nt: TGCAGTGCGTTTACCCCCGGGACTAGCATGGATGAGCAGTTCTTC

v_gene: TRBV7-2
j_gene: TRBJ2-5
abundance: once
d_gene: .
CDR3aa: CASRPGMGPGKETQYF
CDR3nt: TGTGCCAGCAGGCCAGGAATGGGGCCCGGAAAGGAGACCCAGTACTTC

v_gene: TRBV30
j_gene: TRBJ2-5
abundance: .
d_gene: .
CDR3aa: CALAPAEGETQYF
CDR3nt: TGTGCCCTCGCCCCAGCGGAGGGAGAGACCCAGTACTTC

v_gene: TRBV11-2
j_gene: TRBJ1-4
abundance: .
d_gene: .
CDR3aa: CASTPGAEKLFF
CDR3nt: TGTGCCAGCACCCCTGGGGCGGAAAAACTGTTTTTT